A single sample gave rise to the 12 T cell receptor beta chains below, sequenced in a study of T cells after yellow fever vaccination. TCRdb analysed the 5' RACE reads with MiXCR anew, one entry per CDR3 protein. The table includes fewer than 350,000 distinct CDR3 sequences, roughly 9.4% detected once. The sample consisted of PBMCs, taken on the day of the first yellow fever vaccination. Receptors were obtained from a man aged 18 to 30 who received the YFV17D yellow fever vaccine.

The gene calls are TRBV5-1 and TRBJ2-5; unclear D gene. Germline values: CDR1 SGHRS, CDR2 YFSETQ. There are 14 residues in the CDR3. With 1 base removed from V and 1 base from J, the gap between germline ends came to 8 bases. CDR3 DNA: TGCGCCAGCAGCTTGTTGGCTATCCAAGAGACCCAGTACTTC. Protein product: CASSLLAIQETQYF.

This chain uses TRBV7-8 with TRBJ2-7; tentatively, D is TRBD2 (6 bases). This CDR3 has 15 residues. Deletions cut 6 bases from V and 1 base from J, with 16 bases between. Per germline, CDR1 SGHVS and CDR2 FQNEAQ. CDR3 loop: CASSSFRGSSYEQYV. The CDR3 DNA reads TGTGCCAGCAGTTCGTTTCGGGGGTCATCCTACGAGCAGTACGTC.

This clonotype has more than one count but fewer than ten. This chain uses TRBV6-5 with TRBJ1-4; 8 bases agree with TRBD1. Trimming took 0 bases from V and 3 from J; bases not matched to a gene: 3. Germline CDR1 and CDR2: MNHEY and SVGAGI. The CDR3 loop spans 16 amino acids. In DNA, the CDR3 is TGTGCCAGCAGTTACTCGAGACAGGGGTCTAATGAAAAACTGTTTTTT. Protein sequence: CASSYSRQGSNEKLFF.

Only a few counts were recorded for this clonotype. The CDR3 bases are TGTGCCAGCAGCTTAGCAGTACGGGACGAGCAGTACTTC. Protein sequence: CASSLAVRDEQYF. The chain recombines TRBV7-9 with TRBJ2-7, with D hard to call. The V and J ends lost 0 bases and 5 bases respectively, with 8 bases between them. The CDR3 is 13 amino acids. Germline-derived CDR1 and CDR2 are SEHNR and FQNEAQ (reference sequence).

CDR3 amino acids: CASSATVMELPDTQYF. As DNA, the CDR3 is TGTGCCAGCAGCGCTACCGTGATGGAGCTCCCAGATACGCAGTATTTT. V usage is TRBV7-9 and J usage is TRBJ2-3; D is ambiguous. Germline V gene lookup returns CDR1 SEHNR and CDR2 FQNEAQ (reference sequence). The length of the CDR3 is 16 residues. Trimming removed 5 bases from V and 4 bases from J, with 19 bases in between. The variable domain in full, with the rest retrieved from reference TRBV7-9 and TRBJ2-3, is DTGVSQNPRHKITKRGQNVTFRCDPISEHNRLYWYRQTLGQGPEFLTYFQNEAQLEKSRLLSDRFSAERPKGSFSTLEIQRTEQGDSAMYLCASSATVMELPDTQYFGPGTRLTVL.

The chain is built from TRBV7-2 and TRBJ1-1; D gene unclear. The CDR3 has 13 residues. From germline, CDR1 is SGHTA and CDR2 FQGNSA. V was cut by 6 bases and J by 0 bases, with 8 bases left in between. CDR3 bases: TGTGCCAGCAGAAGGAGGATGAACACTGAAGCTTTCTTT. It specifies CASRRRMNTEAFF.

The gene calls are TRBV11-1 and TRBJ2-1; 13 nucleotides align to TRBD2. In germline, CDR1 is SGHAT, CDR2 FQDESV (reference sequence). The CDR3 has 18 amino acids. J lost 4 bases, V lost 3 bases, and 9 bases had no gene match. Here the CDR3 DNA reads TGTGCCAGCAGCTTCAGACTAGCGGGGGGCAACCGATACAATGAGCAGTTCTTC. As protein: CASSFRLAGGNRYNEQFF. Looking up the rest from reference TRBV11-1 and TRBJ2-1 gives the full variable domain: EAEVAQSPRYKITEKSQAVAFWCDPISGHATLYWYRQILGQGPELLVQFQDESVVDDSQLPKDRFSAERLKGVDSTLKIQPAELGDSAMYLCASSFRLAGGNRYNEQFFGPGTRLTVL.

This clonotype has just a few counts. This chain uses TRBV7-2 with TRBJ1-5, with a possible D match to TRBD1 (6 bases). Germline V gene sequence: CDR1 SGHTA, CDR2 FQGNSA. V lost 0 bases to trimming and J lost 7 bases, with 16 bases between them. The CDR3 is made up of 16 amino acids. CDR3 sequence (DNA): TGTGCCAGCAGCTTAGCGGGAGGGGGGCTGGGGCAGCCCCAGCATTTT. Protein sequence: CASSLAGGGLGQPQHF.

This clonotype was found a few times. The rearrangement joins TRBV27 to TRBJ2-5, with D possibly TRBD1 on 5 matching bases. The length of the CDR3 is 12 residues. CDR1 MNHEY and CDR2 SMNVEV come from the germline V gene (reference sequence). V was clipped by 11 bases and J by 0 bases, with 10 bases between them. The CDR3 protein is CAYSGNQETQYF. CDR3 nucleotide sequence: TGTGCCTATTCAGGGAACCAAGAGACCCAGTACTTC.

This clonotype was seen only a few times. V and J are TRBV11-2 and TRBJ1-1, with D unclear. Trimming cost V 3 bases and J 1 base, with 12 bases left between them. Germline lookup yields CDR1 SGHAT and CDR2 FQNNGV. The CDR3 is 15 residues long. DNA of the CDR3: TGTGCCAGCAGCTTTGCAGGATCTCAGAACACTGAAGCTTTCTTT. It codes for CASSFAGSQNTEAFF.

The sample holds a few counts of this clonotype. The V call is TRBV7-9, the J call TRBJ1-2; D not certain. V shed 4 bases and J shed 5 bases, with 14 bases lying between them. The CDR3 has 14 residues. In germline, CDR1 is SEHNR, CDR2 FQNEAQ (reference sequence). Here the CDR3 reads CASSSVSRPYGYTF. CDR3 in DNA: TGTGCCAGCAGCTCCGTAAGCAGACCTTATGGCTACACCTTC.

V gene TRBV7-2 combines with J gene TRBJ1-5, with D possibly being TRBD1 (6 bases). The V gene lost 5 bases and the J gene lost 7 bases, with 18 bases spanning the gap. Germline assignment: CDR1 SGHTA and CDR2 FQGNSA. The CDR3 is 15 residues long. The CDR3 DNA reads TGTGCCAGCAGCCTAGGCTCGGGGGGCGGGCAGCCCCAGCATTTT. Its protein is CASSLGSGGGQPQHF.